These 7 T cell receptor beta chains share one sample of origin, sequenced in a study of T cells after yellow fever vaccination. TCRdb re-analysed the 5' RACE reads in MiXCR, keeping a single row per CDR3 protein. The profile covers some 500,000 distinct CDR3 sequences, with approximately 12% appearing a single time and about an eighth taken by the ten largest. Source: PBMCs, taken on the day of the yellow fever booster vaccination. The receptors were gathered from a man aged 30 to 45 who received the YFV17D yellow fever vaccine.

This clonotype was recorded once. V gene TRBV29-1 combines with J gene TRBJ1-1; D might be TRBD1 (6 bases). The CDR3 runs 15 residues. V shed 5 bases and J shed 3 bases, with 19 bases lying between them. Germline V lookup: CDR1 SQVTM, CDR2 ANQGSEA. DNA for the CDR3: TGCAGCGTTTGGCCGCCCCGACAGGCACACACTGAAGCTTTCTTT. It specifies CSVWPPRQAHTEAFF.

This clonotype was seen a few times. The chain combines TRBV21-1 with TRBJ1-5. TRBV21-1 is marked as a pseudogene. The CDR3 is 13 residues long. The CDR3 sequence is CASSREGSQPQHF. The CDR3 nucleotides are TGTGCCAGCAGCAGAGAGGGATCACAGCCCCAGCATTTT.

This clonotype was observed a few times. V usage is TRBV7-2 and J usage is TRBJ2-1; TRBD1 matches at 7 bases. Germline CDR1 SGHTA, CDR2 FQGNSA. This CDR3 region has 16 residues. The V segment lost 4 bases and the J segment 1 base; nucleotides outside the gene matches: 7. Written as DNA, the CDR3 is TGTGCCAGCAGCTCGAGAGGGACAGCTTCCTACAATGAGCAGTTCTTC. Translation: CASSSRGTASYNEQFF.

This clonotype turned up a few times. The J gene is TRBJ1-4, the V gene TRBV5-1; D is unresolved. Germline V gives CDR1 SGHRS, CDR2 YFSETQ. The CDR3 length is 15 residues. Trimming cost V 4 bases and J 4 bases, with 14 bases left between them. CDR3 sequence: CASSLAGSNNEKLFF. CDR3 nucleotide sequence: TGCGCCAGCAGCCTCGCCGGGAGTAATAATGAAAAACTGTTTTTT.

This chain joins TRBV12-5 and TRBJ2-1, with 11 positions matching TRBD2. From germline, CDR1 is LGHNT and CDR2 FRNRAP. V lost 1 base to trimming and J lost 12 bases; unmatched junction nucleotides: 8. CDR3 length: 15 amino acids. This CDR3 is CASGLGQPGTSGQFF. CDR3 nucleotides: TGTGCTAGTGGTTTGGGACAGCCCGGGACTAGCGGGCAGTTCTTC.

The chain has TRBV20-1 and TRBJ1-1; no firm D call. V gave up 0 bases and J gave up 1 base, with 9 bases separating them. The CDR3 runs 14 residues. Germline CDR1 and CDR2: DFQATT and SNEGSKA (reference sequence). The CDR3 coding sequence is TGCAGTGCTAGAGATATTAAGAAGAACACTGAAGCTTTCTTT. Its translation: CSARDIKKNTEAFF.

This chain joins TRBV13 and TRBJ1-1, with D possibly TRBD1 on 6 matching bases. Germline CDR1 is PRHDT and CDR2 is FYEKMQ (reference sequence). Trimming pared 5 bases from V and 3 bases from J, leaving 19 bases between. The CDR3 length is 16 residues. CDR3 in amino acids: CASSPSLQGRYTEAFF. CDR3 DNA sequence: TGTGCCAGCAGCCCATCCCTACAGGGACGATACACTGAAGCTTTCTTT.